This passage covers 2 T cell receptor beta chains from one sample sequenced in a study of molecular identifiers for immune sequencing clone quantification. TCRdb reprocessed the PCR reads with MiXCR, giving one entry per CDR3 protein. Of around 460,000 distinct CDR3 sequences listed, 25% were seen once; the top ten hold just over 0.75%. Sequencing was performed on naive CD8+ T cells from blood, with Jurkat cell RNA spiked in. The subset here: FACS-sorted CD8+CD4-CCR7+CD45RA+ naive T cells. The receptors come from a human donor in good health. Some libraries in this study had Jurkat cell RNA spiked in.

As DNA, the CDR3 is TGCGCCAGCAGCCCGCGCGTGGCGGGGGGGGAAGAGACCCAGTACTTC. This sequence encodes CASSPRVAGGEETQYF. This chain links TRBV4-1 with TRBJ2-5, with TRBD2 matching 9 bases. The CDR3 consists of 16 residues. The germline gives CDR1 MGHRA, CDR2 YSYEKL. V lost 4 bases to trimming and J lost 3 bases; unmatched junction nucleotides: 9.

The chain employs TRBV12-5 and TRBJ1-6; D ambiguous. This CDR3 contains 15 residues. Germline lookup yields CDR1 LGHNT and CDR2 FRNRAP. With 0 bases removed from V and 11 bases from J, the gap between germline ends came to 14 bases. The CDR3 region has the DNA TGTGCTAGTGGTTTGGTTGTGCCCTACGGACCACCCCTCCACTTT. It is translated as CASGLVVPYGPPLHF.